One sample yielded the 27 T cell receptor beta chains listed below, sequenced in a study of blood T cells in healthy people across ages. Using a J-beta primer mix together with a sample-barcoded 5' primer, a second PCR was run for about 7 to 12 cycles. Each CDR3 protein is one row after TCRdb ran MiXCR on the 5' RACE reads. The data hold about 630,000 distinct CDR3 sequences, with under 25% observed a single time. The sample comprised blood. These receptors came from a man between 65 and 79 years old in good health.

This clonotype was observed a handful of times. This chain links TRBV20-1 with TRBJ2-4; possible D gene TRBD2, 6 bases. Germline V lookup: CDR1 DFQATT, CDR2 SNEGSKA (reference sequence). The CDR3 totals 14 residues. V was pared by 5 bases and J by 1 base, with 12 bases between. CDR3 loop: CSAVAEHAKNIQYF. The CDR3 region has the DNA TGCAGTGCTGTAGCGGAACATGCCAAAAACATTCAGTACTTC.

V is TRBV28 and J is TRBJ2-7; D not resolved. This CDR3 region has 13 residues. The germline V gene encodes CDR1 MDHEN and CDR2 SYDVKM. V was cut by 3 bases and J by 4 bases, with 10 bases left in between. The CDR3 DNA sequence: TGTGCCAGCAGTTTTGGAAGTCTTTACGAGCAGTACTTC. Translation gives CASSFGSLYEQYF.

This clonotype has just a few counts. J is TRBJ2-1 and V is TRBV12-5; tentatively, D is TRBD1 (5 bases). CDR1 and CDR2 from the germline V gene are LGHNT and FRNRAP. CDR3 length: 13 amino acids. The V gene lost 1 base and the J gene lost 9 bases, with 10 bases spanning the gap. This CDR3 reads CASGLGHRGEQFF. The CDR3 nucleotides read TGTGCTAGTGGTTTGGGCCATAGGGGTGAGCAGTTCTTC.

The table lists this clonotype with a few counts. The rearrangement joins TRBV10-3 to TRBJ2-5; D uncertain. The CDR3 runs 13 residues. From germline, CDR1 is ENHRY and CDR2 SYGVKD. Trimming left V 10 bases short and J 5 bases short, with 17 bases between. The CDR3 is CATKRENRETQYF. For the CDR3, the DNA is TGTGCCACCAAGCGTGAAAACCGGGAGACCCAGTACTTC.

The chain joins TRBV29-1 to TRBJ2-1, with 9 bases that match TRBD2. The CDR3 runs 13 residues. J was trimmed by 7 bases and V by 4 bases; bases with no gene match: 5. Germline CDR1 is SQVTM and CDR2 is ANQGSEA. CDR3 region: CSVAAGGSNEQFF. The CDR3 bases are TGCAGCGTTGCTGCGGGAGGGTCGAATGAGCAGTTCTTC.

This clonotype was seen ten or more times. The CDR3 loop reads CASSQEGPGATYNEQFF. CDR3 nucleotides: TGTGCCAGCAGCCAAGAAGGGCCGGGGGCTACCTACAATGAGCAGTTCTTC. The gene calls are TRBV4-2 and TRBJ2-1; tentatively, D is TRBD1 or TRBD2 (6 bases each). Trimming took 0 bases from V and 2 from J, leaving 14 bases between them. Per the germline V gene, CDR1 is LGHNA and CDR2 is YNFKEQ. The CDR3 sequence is 17 residues long.

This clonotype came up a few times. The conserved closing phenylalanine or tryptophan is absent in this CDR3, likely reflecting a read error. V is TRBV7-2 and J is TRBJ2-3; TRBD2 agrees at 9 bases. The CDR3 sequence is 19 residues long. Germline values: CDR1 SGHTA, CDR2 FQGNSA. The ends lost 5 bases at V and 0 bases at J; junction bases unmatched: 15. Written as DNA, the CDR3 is TGTGCCAGCAGCCCGATCTCGGCTAGCGGGGTATATAGCACAGATACGCAGTATTCT. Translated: CASSPISASGVYSTDTQYS.

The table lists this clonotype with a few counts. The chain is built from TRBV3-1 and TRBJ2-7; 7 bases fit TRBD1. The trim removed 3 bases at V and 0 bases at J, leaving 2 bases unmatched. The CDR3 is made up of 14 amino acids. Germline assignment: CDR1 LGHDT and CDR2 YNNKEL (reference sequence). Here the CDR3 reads CASSQGQSSYEQYF. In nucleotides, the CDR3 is TGTGCCAGCAGCCAGGGACAGAGCTCCTACGAGCAGTACTTC.

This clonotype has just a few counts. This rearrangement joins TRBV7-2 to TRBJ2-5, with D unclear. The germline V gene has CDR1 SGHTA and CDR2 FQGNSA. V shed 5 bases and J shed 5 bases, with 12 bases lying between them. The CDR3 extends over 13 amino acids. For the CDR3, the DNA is TGTGCCAGCAGCAGCAAGACGTGGGAGACCCAGTACTTC. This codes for CASSSKTWETQYF.

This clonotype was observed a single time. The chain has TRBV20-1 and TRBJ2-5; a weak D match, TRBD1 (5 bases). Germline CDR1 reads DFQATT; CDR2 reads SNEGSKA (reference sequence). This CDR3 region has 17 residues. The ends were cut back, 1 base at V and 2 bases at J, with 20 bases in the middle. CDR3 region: CSARATQQDGDQETQYF. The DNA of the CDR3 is TGCAGTGCTAGAGCGACCCAACAGGATGGGGATCAAGAGACCCAGTACTTC.

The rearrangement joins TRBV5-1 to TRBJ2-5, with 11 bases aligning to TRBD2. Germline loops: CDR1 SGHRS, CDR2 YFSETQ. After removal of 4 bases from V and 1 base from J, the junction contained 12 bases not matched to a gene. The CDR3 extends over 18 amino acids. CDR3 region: CASSPRGRLAGSQETQYF. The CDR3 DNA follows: TGCGCCAGCAGCCCTCGGGGACGACTAGCGGGATCCCAAGAGACCCAGTACTTC. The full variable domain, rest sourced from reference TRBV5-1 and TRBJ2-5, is KAGVTQTPRYLIKTRGQQVTLSCSPISGHRSVSWYQQTPGQGLQFLFEYFSETQRNKGNFPGRFSGRQFSNSRSEMNVSTLELGDSALYLCASSPRGRLAGSQETQYFGPGTRLLVL.

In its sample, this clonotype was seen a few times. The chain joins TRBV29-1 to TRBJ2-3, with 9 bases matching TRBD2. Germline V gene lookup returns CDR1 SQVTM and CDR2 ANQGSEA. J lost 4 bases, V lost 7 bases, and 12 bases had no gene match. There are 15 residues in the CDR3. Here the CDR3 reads CSAEGGSGSPDTQYF. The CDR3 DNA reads TGCAGCGCCGAGGGGGGTAGCGGGAGCCCAGATACGCAGTATTTT.

This CDR3 reads CSAGATGELFF. The CDR3 coding sequence is TGCAGTGCCGGGGCCACCGGGGAGCTGTTTTTT. This chain joins TRBV20-1 and TRBJ2-2; D may match TRBD1 or TRBD2 (5 bases each). The CDR3 covers 11 residues. Germline lookup yields CDR1 DFQATT and CDR2 SNEGSKA (reference sequence). V was clipped by 6 bases and J by 4 bases, with 6 bases between them.

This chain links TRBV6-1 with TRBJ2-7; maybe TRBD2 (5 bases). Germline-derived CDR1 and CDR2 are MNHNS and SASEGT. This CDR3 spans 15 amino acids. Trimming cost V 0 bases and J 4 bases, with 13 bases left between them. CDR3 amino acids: CASSEAEGRGYEQYF. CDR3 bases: TGTGCCAGCAGTGAAGCTGAAGGGAGAGGATACGAGCAGTACTTC.

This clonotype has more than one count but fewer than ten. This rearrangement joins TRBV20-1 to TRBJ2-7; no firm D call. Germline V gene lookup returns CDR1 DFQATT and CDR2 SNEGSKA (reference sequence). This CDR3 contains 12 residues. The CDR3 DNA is TGCAGCGCCAATACGGCAGACTACGAGCAGTACTTC. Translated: CSANTADYEQYF.

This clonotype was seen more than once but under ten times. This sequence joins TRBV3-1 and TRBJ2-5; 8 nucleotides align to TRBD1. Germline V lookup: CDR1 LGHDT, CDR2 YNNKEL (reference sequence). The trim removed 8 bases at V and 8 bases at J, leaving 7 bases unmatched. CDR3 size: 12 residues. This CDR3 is CASWTGKETQYF. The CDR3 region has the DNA TGTGCCAGCTGGACAGGGAAGGAAACCCAGTACTTC.

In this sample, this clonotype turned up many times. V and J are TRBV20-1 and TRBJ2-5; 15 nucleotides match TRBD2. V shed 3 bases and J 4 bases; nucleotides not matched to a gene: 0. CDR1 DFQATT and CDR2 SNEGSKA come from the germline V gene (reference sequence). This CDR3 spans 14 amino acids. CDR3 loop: CSARGLAGGETQYF. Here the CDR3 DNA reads TGCAGTGCTAGGGGACTAGCGGGAGGAGAGACCCAGTACTTC.

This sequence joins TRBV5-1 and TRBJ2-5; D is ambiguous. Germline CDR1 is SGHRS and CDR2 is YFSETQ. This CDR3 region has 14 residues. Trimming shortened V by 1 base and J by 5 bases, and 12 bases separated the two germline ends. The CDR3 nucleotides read TGCGCCAGCAGCTTGATACTCGACGGGGAGACCCAGTACTTC. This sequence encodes CASSLILDGETQYF.

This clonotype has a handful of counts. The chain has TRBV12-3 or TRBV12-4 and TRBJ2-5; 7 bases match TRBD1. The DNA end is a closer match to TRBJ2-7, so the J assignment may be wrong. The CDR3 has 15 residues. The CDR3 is CASSFAQTGFSEQYF. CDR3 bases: TGTGCCAGCAGTTTCGCCCAGACAGGGTTCTCCGAGCAGTACTTC.

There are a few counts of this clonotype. CDR3 sequence (DNA): TGTGCCAGCAGCCCCCTTAGCGGAGGGATCTACAATGAGCAGTTCTTC. Its translation is CASSPLSGGIYNEQFF. This chain uses TRBV16 with TRBJ2-7, with D maybe TRBD2 (6 bases). The J call may be wrong; the DNA end is better matched by TRBJ2-1. In germline, CDR1 is KGHSY, CDR2 FQNENV. The CDR3 is 16 residues long.

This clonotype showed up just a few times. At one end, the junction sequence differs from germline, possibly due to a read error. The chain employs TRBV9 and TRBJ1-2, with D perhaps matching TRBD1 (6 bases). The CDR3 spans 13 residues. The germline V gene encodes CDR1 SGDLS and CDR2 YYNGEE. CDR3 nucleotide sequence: TGTGCCAGCAGCGTCGGGGGGGGCTATGGCCACACCTTC. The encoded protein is CASSVGGGYGHTF.

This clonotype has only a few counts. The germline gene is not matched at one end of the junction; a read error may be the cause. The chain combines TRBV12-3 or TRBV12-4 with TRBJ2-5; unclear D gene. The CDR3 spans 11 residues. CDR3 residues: CAALVGMTRYF. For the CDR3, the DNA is TGTGCCGCTCTCGTTGGTATGACCCGGTACTTC.

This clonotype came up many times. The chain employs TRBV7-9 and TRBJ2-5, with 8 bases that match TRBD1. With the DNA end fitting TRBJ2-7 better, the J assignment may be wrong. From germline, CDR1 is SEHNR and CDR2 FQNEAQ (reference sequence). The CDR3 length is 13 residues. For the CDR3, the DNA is TGTGCCAGCAGGGACGGACAGGGTTACGAGCAGTACTTC. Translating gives CASRDGQGYEQYF.

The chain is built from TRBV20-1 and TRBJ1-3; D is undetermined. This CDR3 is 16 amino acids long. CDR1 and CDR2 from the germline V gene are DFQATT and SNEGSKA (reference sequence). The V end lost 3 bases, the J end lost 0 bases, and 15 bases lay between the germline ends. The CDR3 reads CSASKNSPSSGNTIYF. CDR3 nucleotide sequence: TGCAGTGCTAGCAAAAACAGCCCCAGCTCTGGAAACACCATATATTTT.

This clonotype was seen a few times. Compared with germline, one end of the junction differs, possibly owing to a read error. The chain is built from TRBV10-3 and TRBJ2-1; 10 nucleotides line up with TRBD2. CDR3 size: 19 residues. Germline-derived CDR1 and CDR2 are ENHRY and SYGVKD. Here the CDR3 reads CAISASATSGFHSYNEQFF. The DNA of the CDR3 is TGTGCCATCAGTGCATCTGCGACTAGCGGGTTCCACTCCTACAATGAGCAGTTCTTT.

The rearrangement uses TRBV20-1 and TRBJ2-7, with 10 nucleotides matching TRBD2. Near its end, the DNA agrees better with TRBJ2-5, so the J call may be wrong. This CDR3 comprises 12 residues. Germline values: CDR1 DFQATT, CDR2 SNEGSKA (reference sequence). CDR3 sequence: CSAGTSEETQYF. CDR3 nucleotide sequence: TGCAGTGCCGGGACTAGCGAAGAGACCCAGTACTTC.

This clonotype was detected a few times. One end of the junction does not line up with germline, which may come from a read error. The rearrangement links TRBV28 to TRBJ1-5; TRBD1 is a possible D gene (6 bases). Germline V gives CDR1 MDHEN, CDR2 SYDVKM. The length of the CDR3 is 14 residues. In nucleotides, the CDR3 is TGTGCCAGCAGGGGGACAACTAGCAGTCAGCCCCAGCATTTT. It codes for CASRGTTSSQPQHF.